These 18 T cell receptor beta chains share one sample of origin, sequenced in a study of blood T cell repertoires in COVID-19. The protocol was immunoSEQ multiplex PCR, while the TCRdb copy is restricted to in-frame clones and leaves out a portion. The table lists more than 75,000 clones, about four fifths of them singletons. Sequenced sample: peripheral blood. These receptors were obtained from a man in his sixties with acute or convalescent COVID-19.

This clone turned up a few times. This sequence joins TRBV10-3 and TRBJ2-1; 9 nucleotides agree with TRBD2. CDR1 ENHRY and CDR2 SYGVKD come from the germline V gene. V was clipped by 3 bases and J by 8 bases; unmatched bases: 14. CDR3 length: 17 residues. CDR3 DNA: TGTGCCATCAGTGACCCTTCGACTAGCGGACGCCTCCATGAGCAGTTCTTC. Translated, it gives CAISDPSTSGRLHEQFF.

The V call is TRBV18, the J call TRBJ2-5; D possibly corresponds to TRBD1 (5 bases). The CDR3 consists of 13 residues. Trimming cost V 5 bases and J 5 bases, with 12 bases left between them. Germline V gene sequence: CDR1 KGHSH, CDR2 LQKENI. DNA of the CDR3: TGTGCCAGCTCAGGGGCCATCACCGAGACCCAGTACTTC. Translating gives CASSGAITETQYF.

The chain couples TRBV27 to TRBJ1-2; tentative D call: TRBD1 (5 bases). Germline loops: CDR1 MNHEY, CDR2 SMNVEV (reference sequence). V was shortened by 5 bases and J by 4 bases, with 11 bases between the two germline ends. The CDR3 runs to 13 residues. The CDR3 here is CASSVGGSYGYTF. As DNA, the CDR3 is TGTGCCAGCAGTGTCGGGGGGTCCTATGGCTACACCTTC.

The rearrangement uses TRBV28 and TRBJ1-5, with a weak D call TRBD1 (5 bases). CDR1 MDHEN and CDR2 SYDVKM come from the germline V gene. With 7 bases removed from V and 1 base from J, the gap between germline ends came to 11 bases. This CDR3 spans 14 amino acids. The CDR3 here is CASKRGGSNQPQHF. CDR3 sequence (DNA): TGTGCCAGCAAACGGGGGGGGAGCAATCAGCCCCAGCATTTT.

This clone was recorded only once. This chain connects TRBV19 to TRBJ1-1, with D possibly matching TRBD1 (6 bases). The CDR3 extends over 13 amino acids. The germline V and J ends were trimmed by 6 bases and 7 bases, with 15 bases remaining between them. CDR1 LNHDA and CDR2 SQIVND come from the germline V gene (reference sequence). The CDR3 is CASRKQGGDEAFF. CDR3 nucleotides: TGTGCCAGTAGGAAACAGGGTGGGGATGAAGCTTTCTTT. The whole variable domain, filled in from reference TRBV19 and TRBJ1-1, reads DGGITQSPKYLFRKEGQNVTLSCEQNLNHDAMYWYRQDPGQGLRLIYYSQIVNDFQKGDIAEGYSVSREKKESFPLTVTSAQKNPTAFYLCASRKQGGDEAFFGQGTRLTVV.

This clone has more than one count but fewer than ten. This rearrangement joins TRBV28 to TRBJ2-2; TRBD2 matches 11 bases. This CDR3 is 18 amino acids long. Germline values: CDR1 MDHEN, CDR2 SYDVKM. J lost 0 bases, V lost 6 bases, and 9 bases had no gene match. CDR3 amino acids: CASSPLLSGRANTGELFF. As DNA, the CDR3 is TGTGCCAGCAGCCCCCTTCTTAGCGGGAGGGCGAACACCGGGGAGCTGTTTTTT.

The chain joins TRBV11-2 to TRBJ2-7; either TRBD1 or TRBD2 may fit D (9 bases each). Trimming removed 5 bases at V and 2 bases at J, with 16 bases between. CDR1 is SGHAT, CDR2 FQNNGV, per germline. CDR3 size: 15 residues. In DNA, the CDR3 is TGTGCCAGCAGCCTAGCGGGACAGGGACCCTACGAGCAGTACTTC. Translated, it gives CASSLAGQGPYEQYF.

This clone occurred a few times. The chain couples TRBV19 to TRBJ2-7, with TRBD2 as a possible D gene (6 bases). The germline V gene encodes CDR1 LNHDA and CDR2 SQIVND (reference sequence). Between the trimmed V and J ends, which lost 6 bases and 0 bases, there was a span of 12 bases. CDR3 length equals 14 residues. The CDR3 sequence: CASRREAYSYEQYF. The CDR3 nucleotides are TGTGCCAGTAGGAGGGAGGCTTACTCCTACGAGCAGTACTTC.

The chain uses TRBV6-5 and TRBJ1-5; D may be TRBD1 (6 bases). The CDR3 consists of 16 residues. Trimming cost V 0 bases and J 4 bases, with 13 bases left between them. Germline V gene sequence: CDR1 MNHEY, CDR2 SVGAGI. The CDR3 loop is CASSYSRPGVNQPQHF. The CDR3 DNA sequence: TGTGCCAGCAGTTACTCGAGGCCAGGGGTTAATCAGCCCCAGCATTTT.

The CDR3 reads CASWRTGRSEQFF. In DNA, the CDR3 is TGTGCCAGCTGGAGGACAGGGCGGAGTGAGCAGTTCTTC. The chain has TRBV12-3 or TRBV12-4 and TRBJ2-1; 8 nucleotides agree with TRBD1. This CDR3 region has 13 residues. With V trimmed by 8 bases and J by 9 bases, 9 bases remained unmatched.

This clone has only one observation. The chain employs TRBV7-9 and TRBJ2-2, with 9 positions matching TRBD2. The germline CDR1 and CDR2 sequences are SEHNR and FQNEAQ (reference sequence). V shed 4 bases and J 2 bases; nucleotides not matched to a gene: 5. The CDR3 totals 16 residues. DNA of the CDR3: TGTGCCAGCAGCTCTAAGACTAGCGGAAACACCGGGGAGCTGTTTTTT. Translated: CASSSKTSGNTGELFF.

The CDR3 spells CASSWTGLATQYF. CDR3 DNA: TGTGCCAGCAGCTGGACAGGCTTGGCGACCCAGTACTTC. The chain links TRBV5-6 to TRBJ2-5; TRBD1 aligns across 7 bases. The CDR3 contains 13 residues. Trimming cost V 3 bases and J 7 bases; bases outside gene matches: 6. The germline gives CDR1 SGHDT, CDR2 YYEEEE.

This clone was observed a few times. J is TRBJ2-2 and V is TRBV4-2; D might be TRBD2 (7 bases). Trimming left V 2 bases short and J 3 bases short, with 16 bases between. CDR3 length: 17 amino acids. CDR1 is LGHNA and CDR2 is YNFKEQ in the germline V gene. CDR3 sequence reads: CASSQRGGPWHTGELFF. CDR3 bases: TGTGCCAGCAGCCAAAGGGGGGGGCCCTGGCACACCGGGGAGCTGTTTTTT.

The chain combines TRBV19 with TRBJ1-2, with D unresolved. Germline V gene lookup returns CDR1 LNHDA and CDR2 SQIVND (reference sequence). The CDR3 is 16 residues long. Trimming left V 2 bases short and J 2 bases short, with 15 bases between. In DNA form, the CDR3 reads TGTGCCAGTAGTATATTAAATTCAAACAACAACTATGGCTACACCTTC. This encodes CASSILNSNNNYGYTF.

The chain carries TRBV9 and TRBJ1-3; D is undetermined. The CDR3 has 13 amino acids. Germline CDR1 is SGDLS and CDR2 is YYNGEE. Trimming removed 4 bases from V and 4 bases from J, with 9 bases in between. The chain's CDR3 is CASSLSDGNTIYF. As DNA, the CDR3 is TGTGCCAGCAGCTTAAGCGACGGAAACACCATATATTTT.

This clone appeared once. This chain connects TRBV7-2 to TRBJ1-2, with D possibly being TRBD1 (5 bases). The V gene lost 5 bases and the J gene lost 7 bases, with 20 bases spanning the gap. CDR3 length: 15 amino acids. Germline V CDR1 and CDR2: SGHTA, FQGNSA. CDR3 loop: CASSPLTDLYGGYTF. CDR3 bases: TGTGCCAGCAGCCCACTGACAGACCTATATGGTGGCTACACCTTC.

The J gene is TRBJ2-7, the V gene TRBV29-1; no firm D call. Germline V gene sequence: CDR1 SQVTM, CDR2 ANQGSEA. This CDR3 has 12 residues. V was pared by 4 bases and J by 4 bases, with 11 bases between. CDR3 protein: CSVVTTRYEQYF. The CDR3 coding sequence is TGCAGCGTTGTGACGACAAGGTACGAGCAGTACTTC.

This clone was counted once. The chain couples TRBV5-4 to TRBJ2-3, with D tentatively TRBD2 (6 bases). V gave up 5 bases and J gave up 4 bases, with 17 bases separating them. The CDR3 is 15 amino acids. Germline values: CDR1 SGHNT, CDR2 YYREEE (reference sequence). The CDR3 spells CASRPPLGGSDTQYF. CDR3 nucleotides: TGTGCCAGCAGACCACCCCTTGGGGGGTCAGATACGCAGTATTTT.